The 30 T cell receptor beta chains below all came from one sample that was sequenced in a study of tumor-infiltrating lymphocytes in primary liver carcinoma. It was from approximately 22-30 mg of unsorted bulk tissue that RNA and DNA were co-extracted. Researchers generated TCR beta cDNA from about 460 ng of total RNA, relying on a constant-region primer. Each TCR beta library was derived from three nested multiplex PCR rounds that employed slightly modified ARM-PCR. In the first two PCR rounds, TRBV1-TRBV30 forward primers were paired with a C-beta reverse primer, and each round lasted roughly 9 cycles. TCRdb analysed the multiplex PCR reads with MiXCR anew, one entry per CDR3 protein. The repertoire holds nearly 45,000 distinct CDR3 sequences, 73% seen once, with about 18% in the top ten. The sequencing input was liver tumor tissue from sampling region 2. As for subset: tumor region T2, inferior pole. These receptors were obtained from a man aged 40-49 years with primary liver carcinoma and hepatitis B virus infection.

Concerning this clonotype: A much larger clone lies a single base off, so this may be a read error. The rearrangement uses TRBV7-2 and TRBJ2-7; D ambiguous. Germline CDR1 and CDR2: SGHTA and FQGNSA. The CDR3 runs to 12 residues. The V end was cut by 5 bases, the J end by 6 bases, with 11 bases between. The CDR3 sequence is CASSRPGCEQYF. CDR3 bases: TGTGCCAGCAGCCGACCAGGTTGCGAGCAGTACTTC.

On this clonotype itself: The junction does not match germline at one end; this may be a read error. This sequence joins TRBV4-3 and TRBJ2-1; D possibly corresponds to TRBD1 (6 bases). The CDR3 is 16 residues long. The germline gives CDR1 LGHNA, CDR2 YSLEER. CDR3 amino acids: CASSQETRGSYDEQFF. The CDR3 DNA is TGCGCCAGCAGCCAAGAAACCAGGGGCAGCTACGATGAGCAGTTCTTC.

This clonotype was seen once. This chain links TRBV29-1 with TRBJ2-1; D is perhaps TRBD1 (6 bases). This CDR3 has 13 residues. Germline CDR1 and CDR2: SQVTM and ANQGSEA. The CDR3 loop is CNAADRTYNEQFF. CDR3 DNA sequence: TGCAACGCTGCCGACAGGACCTACAATGAGCAGTTCTTC.

Concerning this clonotype itself: Likely a read error: the CDR3 ends without its conserved phenylalanine or tryptophan. This chain joins TRBV11-2 and TRBJ2-1; 7 nucleotides align to TRBD2. The ends lost 5 bases at V and 5 bases at J; junction bases unmatched: 12. Looked up from germline, CDR1 is SGHAT and CDR2 is FQNNGV. The CDR3 covers 16 residues. The CDR3 DNA reads as TGTGCCAGCAGCCCTCCCCGGACTAGTGCCCACAATGAGCAGTTCGTC. This gives the protein CASSPPRTSAHNEQFV.

A note on this clonotype: Germline and junction disagree at one end, which may indicate a read error. The CDR3 nucleotides are TGTGCCAGTACCTTAGATCCGGGGGAGACTAGCACAGATATGCAGTATTTT. Protein product: CASTLDPGETSTDMQYF. V and J are TRBV11-2 and TRBJ2-3, with TRBD2 matching 7 bases. This CDR3 region has 17 residues. Germline CDR1 and CDR2: SGHAT and FQNNGV.

On this clonotype: A much larger clone differs by one base, so this may be a read error. The chain links TRBV28 to TRBJ1-4, with D possibly matching TRBD1 (5 bases). The CDR3 sequence is 13 residues long. Germline V CDR1 and CDR2: MDHEN, SYDVKM. This CDR3 reads CASRGGGQEKLLF. The CDR3 DNA follows: TGTGCCAGCAGGGGGGGGGGTCAGGAAAAACTGCTTTTT.

As concerns this clonotype: A much bigger clone sits one base away, suggesting this may be a read error. No conserved phenylalanine or tryptophan ends this CDR3, so it is likely a read error. The chain has TRBV7-3 and TRBJ2-1, with a tentative D call TRBD1 (5 bases). This CDR3 region has 13 residues. Trimming left V 8 bases short and J 7 bases short, with 15 bases between. The V gene's germline CDR1 is SGHTA and CDR2 FQGTGA. The CDR3: CASSSGFGNEQFI. CDR3 in DNA: TGTGCCAGCTCGTCAGGGTTTGGAAATGAGCAGTTCATC.

Comments on this clonotype: The junction departs from the called germline gene at one end, perhaps through a read error. In DNA form, the CDR3 reads TGTGCCAGCAGCGACAGCCTGACAGGGCGTAATTCACCCCTCCACTTT. The encoded protein is CASSDSLTGRNSPLHF. J is TRBJ1-6 and V is TRBV5-1, with 7 bases that match TRBD1. Germline CDR1 is SGHRS and CDR2 is YFSETQ. The CDR3 totals 16 residues.

A note on this clonotype: A much more abundant neighbour one base away suggests this may be a read error. The chain carries TRBV28 and TRBJ2-1; 11 positions match TRBD2. Germline V gives CDR1 MDHEN, CDR2 SYDVKM. CDR3 length: 15 amino acids. In DNA form, the CDR3 reads TGTGTCAGCAGACAGACTAGCGGGGAGTACAATGAGCAGTTCTTC. This translates into CVSRQTSGEYNEQFF.

In the case of this clonotype: No conserved phenylalanine or tryptophan ends this CDR3, so it is likely a read error. The chain employs TRBV11-1 and TRBJ1-6; a weak D match, TRBD1 (5 bases). The CDR3 has 13 amino acids. Germline V gene sequence: CDR1 SGHAT, CDR2 FQDESV (reference sequence). Trimming removed 9 bases from V and 9 bases from J, with 15 bases in between. The CDR3 loop reads CASSRTLVSPLHY. The CDR3 region has the DNA TGTGCCAGTAGCCGGACATTGGTTTCACCCCTCCACTAT.

Relative to its sample, this clonotype is medium-sized. At one end, the junction sequence differs from germline, possibly due to a read error. This chain uses TRBV6-6 with TRBJ1-1; D is perhaps TRBD1 (6 bases). The CDR3 spans 14 residues. CDR1 is MNHNY, CDR2 SVGAGI, per germline (reference sequence). As DNA, the CDR3 is TGTGCCAGCCAAACCACAGGGATGAAGACTGAAGCTTTCTTT. Translating gives CASQTTGMKTEAFF.

For this clonotype: Relative to the germline gene, one junction end is altered; a read error may explain this. The chain is built from TRBV5-1 and TRBJ1-1, with D possibly being TRBD1 (6 bases). The CDR3 extends over 15 amino acids. Germline values: CDR1 SGHRS, CDR2 YFSETQ. The CDR3, as DNA: TGCGCCAGCAGCTTGGTTATAGGGGGGGACACTGAAGCTTACTTT. Its translation: CASSLVIGGDTEAYF. Full variable domain (remainder filled in from reference TRBV5-1 and TRBJ1-1): KAGVTQTPRYLIKTRGQQVTLSCSPISGHRSVSWYQQTPGQGLQFLFEYFSETQRNKGNFPGRFSGRQFSNSRSEMNVSTLELGDSALYLCASSLVIGGDTEAYFGQGTRLTVV.

Notes on this clonotype: A read error may produce the germline difference seen at one junction end. In DNA, the CDR3 is TGTGCCATCAGCTGGACACTTGTTTCACCCCTCCACTTT. It encodes CAISWTLVSPLHF. This chain connects TRBV11-1 to TRBJ1-6; tentative D call: TRBD1 (5 bases). This CDR3 has 13 residues. Germline V CDR1 and CDR2: SGHAT, FQDESV (reference sequence).

To note about this clonotype: One end of the junction is discordant with germline, which a read error may explain. The V gene is TRBV5-5, the J gene TRBJ2-7; D remains unclear. Per germline, CDR1 SGHKS and CDR2 YYEKEE (reference sequence). This CDR3 spans 15 amino acids. The CDR3 sequence: CASGPRLANSNEQYF. The DNA of the CDR3 is TGTGCCAGCGGCCCCCGTCTGGCTAACTCCAACGAGCAGTACTTC.

Notes on this clonotype: The junction does not match germline at one end; this may be a read error. The rearrangement links TRBV11-1 to TRBJ1-4; 8 positions agree with TRBD1. CDR1 is SGHAT and CDR2 is FQDESV in the germline V gene (reference sequence). The CDR3 runs to 14 residues. CDR3 coding DNA: TGTGCCAGCAGTTCCGGACAGGGAGAAGGAAAAGTGTTTTTT. It yields the protein CASSSGQGEGKVFF.

As to this clonotype: Since no conserved phenylalanine or tryptophan closes the CDR3, a read error is the likely cause. Because the CDR3's place on the DNA is in doubt, the DNA is left out and the CDR3 is given as listed by TCRdb. This sequence joins TRBV11-2 and TRBJ1-2. Ends included, the CDR3 has 13 residues. CDR1 is SGHAT, CDR2 FQNNGV, per germline. CDR3 loop: CASSLGRGSGDTS.

Turning to this clonotype: The junction departs from the called germline gene at one end, perhaps through a read error. V is TRBV11-2 and J is TRBJ2-4, with D uncertain. Germline CDR1 SGHAT, CDR2 FQNNGV. The CDR3 loop spans 15 amino acids. CDR3 DNA sequence: TGTGGCAGCATCACTTCGGCGGTAACCAAAAACATTCAGTACTTC. It codes for CGSITSAVTKNIQYF.

This clonotype was detected ten times or more. CDR3 sequence: CASSLSSTGELFF. In DNA, the CDR3 is TGTGCCAGCAGCTTATCTTCCACCGGGGAGCTGTTTTTT. This chain joins TRBV7-3 and TRBJ2-2; no clear D. V lost 2 bases and J 4 bases, leaving 5 bases between the germline ends. Germline V gene data show CDR1 as SGHTA and CDR2 as FQGTGA. The CDR3 covers 13 residues.

Points on this clonotype: A read error may produce the germline difference seen at one junction end. The J gene is TRBJ2-7, the V gene TRBV29-1; perhaps TRBD2 as D (5 bases). The CDR3 runs to 12 residues. The germline CDR1 and CDR2 sequences are SQVTM and ANQGSEA. The DNA for the CDR3 is TGCAACGCGGGTTGGGCTAATCACGAGCAGTGCTTC. Translated: CNAGWANHEQCF.

Turning to this clonotype: The junction and the germline gene differ at one end; a read error may be behind it. V is TRBV6-5 and J is TRBJ1-1; unclear D gene. The CDR3 sequence is 13 residues long. Germline V gene data show CDR1 as MNHEY and CDR2 as SVGAGI. The CDR3 nucleotides are TGTGCCAGCGGTTACTCGGGGAACACTGACGCTTTCTTT. Translated: CASGYSGNTDAFF.

The chain combines TRBV20-1 with TRBJ1-4, with D possibly being TRBD1 (6 bases). V shed 4 bases and J shed 9 bases, with 15 bases lying between them. Germline-derived CDR1 and CDR2 are DFQATT and SNEGSKA (reference sequence). The CDR3 length is 13 residues. In DNA, the CDR3 is TGCAGTGCTACCGAACGACAGGTGAAAAAACTGTTTTTT. This encodes CSATERQVKKLFF.

Note on this clonotype: A junction boundary mismatches the germline segment, possibly from a read error. The chain recombines TRBV5-8 with TRBJ2-1, with D tentatively TRBD1 (6 bases). CDR3 length equals 12 residues. Germline-derived CDR1 and CDR2 are SGHTS and YDEGEE. CDR3 nucleotide sequence: TGTGGCAGCAGCTGGGGCCAGGGGACCCAGTTCTTC. Translation gives CGSSWGQGTQFF. Using reference TRBV5-8 and TRBJ2-1 for the parts outside the CDR3, the full variable domain is EAGVTQSPTHLIKTRGQQATLRCSPISGHTSVYWYQQALGLGLQFLLWYDEGEERNRGNFPPRFSGRQFPNYSSELNVNALELEDSALYLCGSSWGQGTQFFGPGTRLTVL.

This chain links TRBV11-3 with TRBJ2-1; D uncertain. This CDR3 comprises 14 residues. The V gene's germline CDR1 is SGHNT and CDR2 YENEEA. CDR3 sequence: CATSLGVSNNEQFF. Here the CDR3 DNA reads TGTGCTACCAGCTTAGGCGTTTCGAACAATGAGCAGTTCTTC.

Judged by abundance, this clonotype is medium-sized. The genes are TRBV10-2 and TRBJ2-1, with D tentatively TRBD1 (5 bases). Deletions cut 6 bases from V and 5 bases from J, with 8 bases between. The CDR3 is 12 amino acids. The germline CDR1 and CDR2 sequences are WSHSY and SAAADI. For the CDR3, the DNA is TGCGCCAGCAGCAGGGCAAACAATGAGCAGTTCTTC. This translates into CASSRANNEQFF.

A note on this clonotype: One end of the junction fails to match germline, which may point to a read error. The chain carries TRBV7-9 and TRBJ2-7; D is unresolved. The length of the CDR3 is 13 residues. Germline CDR1 SEHNR, CDR2 FQNEAQ (reference sequence). CDR3 sequence: CASSLGSFYEQCF. The CDR3, as DNA: TGTGCCAGCAGCTTAGGCAGCTTCTATGAGCAGTGCTTC. Full variable domain (missing parts from reference TRBV7-9 and TRBJ2-7): DTGVSQNPRHKITKRGQNVTFRCDPISEHNRLYWYRQTLGQGPEFLTYFQNEAQLEKSRLLSDRFSAERPKGSFSTLEIQRTEQGDSAMYLCASSLGSFYEQCFGPGTRLTVT.

Of note for this clonotype: It is likely a read error, because the conserved phenylalanine at the end of the CDR3 is missing. The DNA is omitted, as the CDR3 cannot be located on it reliably, and the CDR3 follows TCRdb's listing. The J gene is TRBJ2-5, the V gene TRBV12-3 or TRBV12-4. The CDR3 sequence runs 13 residues, both termini included. CDR3 region: CASSLAGVEAQYV.

The chain is built from TRBV29-1 and TRBJ2-1, with TRBD2 as a possible D gene (6 bases). Germline CDR1 and CDR2: SQVTM and ANQGSEA. This CDR3 is 14 amino acids long. V was pared by 6 bases and J by 8 bases, with 20 bases between. The CDR3 DNA follows: TGCAGCGTCGACGGGACGGGGGTGAACGATGAGCAGTTCTTC. Translation: CSVDGTGVNDEQFF.

As concerns this clonotype: A much larger clone differs from this one at a single base, so this may be a read error. The chain employs TRBV19 and TRBJ2-2; TRBD2 aligns across 8 bases. V lost 9 bases, J lost 4 bases, and 10 bases stayed unmatched. The CDR3 has 15 residues. Germline CDR1 reads LNHDA; CDR2 reads SQIVND (reference sequence). This chain's CDR3 is CASRSGTSGTGELFF. CDR3 sequence (DNA): TGTGCCAGCCGTAGCGGGACCTCGGGCACCGGGGAGCTGTTTTTT. Together with reference TRBV19 and TRBJ2-2, the CDR3 gives the full variable domain: DGGITQSPKYLFRKEGQNVTLSCEQNLNHDAMYWYRQDPGQGLRLIYYSQIVNDFQKGDIAEGYSVSREKKESFPLTVTSAQKNPTAFYLCASRSGTSGTGELFFGEGSRLTVL.

Details on this clonotype: The final CDR3 position lacks the conserved phenylalanine or tryptophan, pointing to a likely read error. The V call is TRBV6-1, the J call TRBJ2-1, with a weak D call TRBD2 (5 bases). Trimming shortened V by 5 bases and J by 0 bases, and 14 bases separated the two germline ends. Germline lookup yields CDR1 MNHNS and CDR2 SASEGT. This CDR3 has 16 residues. As DNA, the CDR3 is TGTGCCAGCAGTCCTCCAGGACTTAGCTCCTACAATGAGCAGTTCTTA. Translating it yields CASSPPGLSSYNEQFL.

Many counts were recorded for this clonotype. J is TRBJ2-3 and V is TRBV18; possible D gene TRBD1, 5 bases. Looked up from germline, CDR1 is KGHSH and CDR2 is LQKENI. V lost 8 bases, J lost 1 base, and 10 bases lay in between. This CDR3 spans 13 amino acids. The CDR3 sequence: CASGGARTDTQYF. Here the CDR3 DNA reads TGTGCCAGCGGTGGGGCCCGCACAGATACGCAGTATTTT.